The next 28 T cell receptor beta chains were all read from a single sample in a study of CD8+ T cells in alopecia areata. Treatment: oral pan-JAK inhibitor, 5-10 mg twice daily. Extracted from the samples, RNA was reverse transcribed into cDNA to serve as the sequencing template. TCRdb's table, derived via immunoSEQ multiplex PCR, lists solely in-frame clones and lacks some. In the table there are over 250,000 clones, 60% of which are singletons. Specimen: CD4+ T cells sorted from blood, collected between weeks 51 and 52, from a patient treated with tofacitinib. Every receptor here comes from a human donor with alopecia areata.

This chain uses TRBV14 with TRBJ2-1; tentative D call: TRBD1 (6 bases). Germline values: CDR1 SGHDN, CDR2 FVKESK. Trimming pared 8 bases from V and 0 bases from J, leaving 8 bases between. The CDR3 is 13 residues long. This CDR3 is CASGGSSYNEQFF. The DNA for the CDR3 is TGTGCCAGCGGGGGCAGCTCCTACAATGAGCAGTTCTTC.

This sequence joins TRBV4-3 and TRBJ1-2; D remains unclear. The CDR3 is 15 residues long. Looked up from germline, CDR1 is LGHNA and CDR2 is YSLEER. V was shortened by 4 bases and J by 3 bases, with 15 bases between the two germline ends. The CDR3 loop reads CASSPRAQPHYGYTF. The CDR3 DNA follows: TGCGCCAGCAGCCCAAGGGCACAGCCCCACTATGGCTACACCTTC.

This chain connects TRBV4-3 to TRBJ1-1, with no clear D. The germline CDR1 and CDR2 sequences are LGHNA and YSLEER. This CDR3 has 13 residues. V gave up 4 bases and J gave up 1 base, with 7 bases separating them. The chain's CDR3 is CASSPIRNTEAFF. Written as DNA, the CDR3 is TGCGCCAGCAGCCCTATTCGGAACACTGAAGCTTTCTTT.

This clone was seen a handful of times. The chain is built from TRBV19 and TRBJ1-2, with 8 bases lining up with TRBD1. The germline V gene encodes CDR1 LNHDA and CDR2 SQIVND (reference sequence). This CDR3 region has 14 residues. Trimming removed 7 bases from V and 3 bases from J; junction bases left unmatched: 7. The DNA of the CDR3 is TGTGCCAGTACGATGACAGGGGCCCACTATGGCTACACCTTC. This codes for CASTMTGAHYGYTF.

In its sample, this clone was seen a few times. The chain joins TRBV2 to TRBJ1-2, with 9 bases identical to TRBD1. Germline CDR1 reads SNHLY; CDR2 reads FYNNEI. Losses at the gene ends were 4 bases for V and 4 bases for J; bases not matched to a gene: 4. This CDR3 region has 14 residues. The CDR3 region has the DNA TGTGCCAGCAGTGCTGAGACAGGGGGCTATGGCTACACCTTC. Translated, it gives CASSAETGGYGYTF.

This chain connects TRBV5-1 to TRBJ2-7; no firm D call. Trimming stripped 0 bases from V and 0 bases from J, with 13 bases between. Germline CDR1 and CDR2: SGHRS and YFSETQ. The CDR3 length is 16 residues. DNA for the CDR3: TGCGCCAGCAGCTTGGACGGCAGCGTTAGCTCCTACGAGCAGTACTTC. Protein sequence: CASSLDGSVSSYEQYF.

The CDR3, as DNA: TGCAGCGTTAACCCAGGGGTGGATGAGCAGTTCTTC. Its protein is CSVNPGVDEQFF. The chain carries TRBV29-1 and TRBJ2-1; weak D call: TRBD1 (6 bases). This CDR3 is 12 amino acids long. Germline V lookup: CDR1 SQVTM, CDR2 ANQGSEA. V shed 5 bases and J shed 8 bases, with 13 bases lying between them.

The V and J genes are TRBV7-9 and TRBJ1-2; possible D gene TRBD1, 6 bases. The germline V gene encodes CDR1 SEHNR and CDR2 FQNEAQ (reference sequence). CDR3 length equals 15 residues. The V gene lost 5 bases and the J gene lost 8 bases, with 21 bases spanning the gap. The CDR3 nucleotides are TGTGCCAGCAGCCCAGGGATGCGGCAGGGGAGAGGCTACACCTTC. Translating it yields CASSPGMRQGRGYTF.

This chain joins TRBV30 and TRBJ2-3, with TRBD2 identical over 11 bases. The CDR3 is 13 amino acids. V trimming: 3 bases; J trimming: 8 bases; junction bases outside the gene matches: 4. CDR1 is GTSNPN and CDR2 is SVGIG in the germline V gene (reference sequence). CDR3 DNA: TGTGCCTGGAGACTAGCGGGGGCGGGTACGCAGTATTTT. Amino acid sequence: CAWRLAGAGTQYF.

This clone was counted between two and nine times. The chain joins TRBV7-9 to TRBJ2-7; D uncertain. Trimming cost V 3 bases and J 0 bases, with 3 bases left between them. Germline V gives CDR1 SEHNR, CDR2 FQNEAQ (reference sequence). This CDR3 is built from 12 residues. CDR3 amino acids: CASSFSSYEQYF. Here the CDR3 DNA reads TGTGCCAGCAGCTTTAGCTCCTACGAGCAGTACTTC.

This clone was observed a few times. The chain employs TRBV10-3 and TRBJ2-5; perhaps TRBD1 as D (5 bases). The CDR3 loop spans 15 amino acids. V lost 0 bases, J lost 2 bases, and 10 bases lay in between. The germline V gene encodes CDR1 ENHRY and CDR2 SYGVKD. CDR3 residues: CAISESRTQQETQYF. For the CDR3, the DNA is TGTGCCATCAGTGAGTCAAGGACACAACAAGAGACCCAGTACTTC.

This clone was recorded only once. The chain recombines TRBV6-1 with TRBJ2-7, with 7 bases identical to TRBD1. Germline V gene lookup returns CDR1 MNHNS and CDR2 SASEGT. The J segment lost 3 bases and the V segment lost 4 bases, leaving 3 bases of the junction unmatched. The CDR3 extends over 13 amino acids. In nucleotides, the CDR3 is TGTGCCAGCAGTGGGACAGGATTCTACGAGCAGTACTTC. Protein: CASSGTGFYEQYF.

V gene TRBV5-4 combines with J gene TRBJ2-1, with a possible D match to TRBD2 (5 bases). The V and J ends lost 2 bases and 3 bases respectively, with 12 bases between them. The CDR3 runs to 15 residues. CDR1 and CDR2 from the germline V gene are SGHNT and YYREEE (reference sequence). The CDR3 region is CASSLGRTSYNEQFF. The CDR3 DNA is TGTGCCAGCAGCTTAGGACGTACTAGCTACAATGAGCAGTTCTTC.

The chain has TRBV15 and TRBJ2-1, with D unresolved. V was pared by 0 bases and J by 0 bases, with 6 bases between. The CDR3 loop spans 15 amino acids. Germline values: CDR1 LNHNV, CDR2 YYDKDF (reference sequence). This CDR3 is CATSRDGYSYNEQFF. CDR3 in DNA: TGTGCCACCAGCAGAGATGGGTACTCCTACAATGAGCAGTTCTTC.

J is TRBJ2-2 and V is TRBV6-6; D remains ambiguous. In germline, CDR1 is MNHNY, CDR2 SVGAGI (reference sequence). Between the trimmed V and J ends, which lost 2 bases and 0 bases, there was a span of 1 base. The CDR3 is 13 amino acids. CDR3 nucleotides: TGTGCCAGCAGTTACCCGAACACCGGGGAGCTGTTTTTT. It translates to CASSYPNTGELFF.

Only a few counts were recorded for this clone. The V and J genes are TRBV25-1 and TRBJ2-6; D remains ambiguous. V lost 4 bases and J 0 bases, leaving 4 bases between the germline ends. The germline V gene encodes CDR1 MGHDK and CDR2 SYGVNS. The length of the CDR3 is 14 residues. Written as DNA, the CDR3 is TGTGCCAGCAGTGGATTCTCTGGGGCCAACGTCCTGACTTTC. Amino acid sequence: CASSGFSGANVLTF.

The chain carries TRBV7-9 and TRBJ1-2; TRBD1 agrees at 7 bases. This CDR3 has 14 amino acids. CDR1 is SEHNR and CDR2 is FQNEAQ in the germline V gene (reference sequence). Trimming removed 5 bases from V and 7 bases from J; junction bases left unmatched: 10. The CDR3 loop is CASSPSYRGGGYTF. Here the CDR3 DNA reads TGTGCCAGCAGCCCCTCTTACAGGGGAGGTGGCTACACCTTC.

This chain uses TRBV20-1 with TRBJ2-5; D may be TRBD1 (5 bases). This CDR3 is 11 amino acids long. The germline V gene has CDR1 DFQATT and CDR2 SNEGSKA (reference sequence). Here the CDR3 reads CSLGHGETQYF. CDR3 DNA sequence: TGCAGCCTAGGACACGGGGAGACCCAGTACTTC.

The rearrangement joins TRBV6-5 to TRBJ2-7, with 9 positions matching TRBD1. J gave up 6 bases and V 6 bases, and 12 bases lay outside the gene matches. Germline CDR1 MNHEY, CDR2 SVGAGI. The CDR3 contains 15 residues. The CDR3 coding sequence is TGTGCCAGCAGCCTAGGGGGACAGGGAGGCAGCGAGCAGTACTTC. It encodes CASSLGGQGGSEQYF.

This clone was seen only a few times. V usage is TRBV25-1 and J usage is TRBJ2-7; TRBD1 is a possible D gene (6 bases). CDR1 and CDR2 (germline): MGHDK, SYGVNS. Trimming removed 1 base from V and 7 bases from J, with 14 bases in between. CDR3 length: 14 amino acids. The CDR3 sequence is CASSELGATGEQYF. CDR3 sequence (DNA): TGTGCCAGCAGTGAATTGGGGGCCACTGGTGAGCAGTACTTC.

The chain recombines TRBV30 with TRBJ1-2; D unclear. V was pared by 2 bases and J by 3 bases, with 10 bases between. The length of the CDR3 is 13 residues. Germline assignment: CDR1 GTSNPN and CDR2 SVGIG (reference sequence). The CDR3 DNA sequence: TGTGCCTGGAGTCGAGTTCTAGACTATGGCTACACCTTC. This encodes CAWSRVLDYGYTF.

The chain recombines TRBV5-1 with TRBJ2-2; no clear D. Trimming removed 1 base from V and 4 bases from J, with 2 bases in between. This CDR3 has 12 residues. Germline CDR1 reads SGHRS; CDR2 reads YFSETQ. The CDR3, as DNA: TGCGCCAGCAGCTTGCCCACCGGGGAGCTGTTTTTT. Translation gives CASSLPTGELFF. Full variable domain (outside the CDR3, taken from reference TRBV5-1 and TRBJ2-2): KAGVTQTPRYLIKTRGQQVTLSCSPISGHRSVSWYQQTPGQGLQFLFEYFSETQRNKGNFPGRFSGRQFSNSRSEMNVSTLELGDSALYLCASSLPTGELFFGEGSRLTVL.

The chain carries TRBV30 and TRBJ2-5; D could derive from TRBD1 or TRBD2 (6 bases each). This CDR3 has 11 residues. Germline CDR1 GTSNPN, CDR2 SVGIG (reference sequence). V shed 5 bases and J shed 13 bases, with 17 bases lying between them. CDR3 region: CAWAKGGSLYF. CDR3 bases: TGTGCCTGGGCCAAGGGGGGTTCCCTGTACTTC. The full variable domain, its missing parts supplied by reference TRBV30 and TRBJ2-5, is SQTIHQWPATLVQPVGSPLSLECTVEGTSNPNLYWYRQAAGRGLQLLFYSVGIGQISSEVPQNLSASRPQDRQFILSSKKLLLSDSGFYLCAWAKGGSLYFGPGTRLLVL.

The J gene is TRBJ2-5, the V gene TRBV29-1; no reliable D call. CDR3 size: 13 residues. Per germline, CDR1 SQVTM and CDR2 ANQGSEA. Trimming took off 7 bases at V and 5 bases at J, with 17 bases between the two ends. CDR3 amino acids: CSARRLSGETQYF. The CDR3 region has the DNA TGCAGCGCCCGCCGGCTATCTGGGGAGACCCAGTACTTC.

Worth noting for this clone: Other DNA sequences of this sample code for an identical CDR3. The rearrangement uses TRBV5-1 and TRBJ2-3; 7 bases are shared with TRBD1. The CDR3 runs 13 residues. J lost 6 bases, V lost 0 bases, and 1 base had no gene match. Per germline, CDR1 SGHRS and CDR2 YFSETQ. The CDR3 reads CASSLEGGDTQYF. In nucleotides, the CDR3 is TGCGCCAGCAGCTTGGAAGGGGGCGATACGCAGTATTTT.

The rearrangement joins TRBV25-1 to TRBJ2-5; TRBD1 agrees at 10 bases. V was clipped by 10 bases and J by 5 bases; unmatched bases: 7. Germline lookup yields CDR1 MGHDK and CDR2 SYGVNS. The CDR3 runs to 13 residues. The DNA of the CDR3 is TGTGCCACCCGACAGGGGGCGTGGGAGACCCAGTACTTC. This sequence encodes CATRQGAWETQYF.

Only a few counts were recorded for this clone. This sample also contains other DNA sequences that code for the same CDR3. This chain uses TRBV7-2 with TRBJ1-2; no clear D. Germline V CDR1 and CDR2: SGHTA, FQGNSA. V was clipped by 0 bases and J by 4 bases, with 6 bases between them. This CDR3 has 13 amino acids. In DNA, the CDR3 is TGTGCCAGCAGCTTAGCACCTCTCTATGGCTACACCTTC. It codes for CASSLAPLYGYTF. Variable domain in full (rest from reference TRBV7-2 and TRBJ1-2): GAGVSQSPSNKVTEKGKDVELRCDPISGHTALYWYRQSLGQGLEFLIYFQGNSAPDKSGLPSDRFSAERTGGSVSTLTIQRTQQEDSAVYLCASSLAPLYGYTFGSGTRLTVV.

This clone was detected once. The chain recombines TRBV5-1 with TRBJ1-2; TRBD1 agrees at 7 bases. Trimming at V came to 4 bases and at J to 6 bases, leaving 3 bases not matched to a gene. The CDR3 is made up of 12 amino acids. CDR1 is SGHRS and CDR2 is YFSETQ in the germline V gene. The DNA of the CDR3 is TGCGCCAGCAGCAAAGACAGGGATGGCTACACCTTC. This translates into CASSKDRDGYTF.